The T cell receptor beta chain described here comes from a study of blood T cells in healthy people across ages. It was with a sample-barcoded 5' primer and a J-beta primer mix that a second PCR of roughly 7 to 11 cycles was run. In TCRdb, the 5' RACE reads were re-called with MiXCR into one record per CDR3 protein. The repertoire consists of roughly 1,700,000 distinct CDR3 sequences, with over 25% occurring once and the leading ten covering less than 9.5%. This clonotype was seen more than once but under ten times. Its antigen is not known. The CDR3 consists of 14 residues. The V end lost 5 bases, the J end lost 9 bases, and 20 bases lay between the germline ends. With each sample, at least 6 micrograms of total RNA were extracted. Broader study findings: For the donors, CMV status was unknown and possibly confounded expanded clonotype changes. A conclusive naive versus antigen-experienced comparison was prevented by the unsorted PBMCs.

The source of this sequence is a young woman in good health. This sequence joins TRBV12-3 or TRBV12-4 and TRBJ2-7; D tentatively fits TRBD1 or TRBD2 (6 bases each). The sequenced sample was blood. Here the CDR3 reads CASSAGHMTLRQYF. The CDR3 nucleotides are TGTGCCAGCAGTGCGGGACACATGACCCTCAGGCAGTACTTC.